This entry concerns a single T cell receptor (beta chain). These data originate in a study of blood T cell repertoires in COVID-19. Measured with immunoSEQ multiplex PCR; TCRdb has only the in-frame clones, and not every one. Of about 66,000 clones listed, around 83% are singletons. Per germline, CDR1 MNHEY and CDR2 SMNVEV (reference sequence). CDR3 size: 13 residues. Trimming cost V 2 bases and J 7 bases, with 12 bases left between them. The rearrangement links TRBV27 to TRBJ2-7; D might be TRBD2 (5 bases). Sequencing was performed on peripheral blood. The clonotype originates from a man over 45 with active COVID-19. CDR3 nucleotide sequence: TGTGCCAGCAGTTTAAAACAGTCGGGAGAGCAGTACTTC. Protein: CASSLKQSGEQYF.